Listed below are T cell receptor beta chains from one sample, sequenced in a study of T-cell reconstitution after alpha-beta-depleted transplantation in children. TCRdb ran MiXCR on the PCR reads and lists one entry per CDR3 protein. Of 700,000 to 950,000 distinct CDR3 sequences in the sample, approximately 15% were seen once. The material sequenced was PBMCs, mostly from graft donor cells, taken 360 days after TCRalphabeta/CD19-depleted stem cell transplant. The receptors were sampled from a male patient between 10 and 17 years old who had a stem cell transplant for acute lymphoblastic leukemia, so the T cells may come from the graft donor. The CDR3 runs from the conserved cysteine through the conserved F or W. The D gene is left open where the match is weak. The size field is filled for only some rows; it gives once, few, many or a size class.

TRBJ1-2 - - TRBV28 TGTGCCAGCAGGAATTTGAAGGGGACTTATGGCTACACCTTC CASRNLKGTYGYTF
TRBJ2-7 - - TRBV5-6 TGTGCCAGCAGCTCGTGGTGGGCTTCGCGCTACGAGCAGTACTTC CASSSWWASRYEQYF
TRBJ2-6 TRBD2 few TRBV12-3/TRBV12-4 TGTGCCAGCAGTCCACGACTAGCGGGAGTGAGGTCTGGGGCCAACGTCCTGACTTTC CASSPRLAGVRSGANVLTF
TRBJ2-1 TRBD2 few TRBV4-2 TGTGCCAGCAGCCAAGAAGGGGCAGCGGGAGTTAGGGGCAATGAGCAGTTCTTC CASSQEGAAGVRGNEQFF
TRBJ2-3 TRBD1 - TRBV5-1 TGCGCCAGCAGCCCCGGACAGGTGCCCACAGATACGCAGTATTTT CASSPGQVPTDTQYF
TRBJ2-2 - few TRBV7-3 TGTGCCAGCAGCCGTTTCGGGGGTACCGGGGAGCTGTTTTTT CASSRFGGTGELFF
TRBJ2-5 TRBD2 few TRBV3-1 TGTGCCAGCAGCACGGGGACTAGCAGCCAAGAGACCCAGTACTTC CASSTGTSSQETQYF
TRBJ2-7 - many TRBV7-8 TGTGCCAGCAGTATTCTAGAGTCCTACGAGCAGTACTTC CASSILESYEQYF
TRBJ2-6 - few TRBV5-5 TGTGCCAGCAGCATCCTGACATCAGGGGCCAACGTCCTGACTTTC CASSILTSGANVLTF
TRBJ1-2 - few TRBV18 TGTGCCAGCTCACCCGGGGAGGGGTTCCACTACACCTTC CASSPGEGFHYTF
TRBJ2-2 - - TRBV28 TGTGCCAGCAGTTCAGCGGGCACCGGGGAGCTGTTTTTT CASSSAGTGELFF
TRBJ1-1 - - TRBV19 TGTGCCAGTAATCCAAGGGAGAACACTGAAGCTTTCTTT CASNPRENTEAFF
TRBJ1-2 - few TRBV7-2 TGTGCCAGCAGCTTACTCGGGGGGCTCGAAGGCTACACCTTC CASSLLGGLEGYTF
TRBJ2-1 TRBD2 many TRBV12-3/TRBV12-4 TGTGCCAGCAGTTTCCCGGGAGGTTACAATGAGCAGTTCTTC CASSFPGGYNEQFF
TRBJ2-6 - few TRBV20-1 TGCAGTGCTAGGGCGGCCCCAGGGCCTGGGGCCAACGTCCTGACTTTC CSARAAPGPGANVLTF
TRBJ2-7 - - TRBV27 TGTGCCAGCAGTCCGATCAGTCCCGTTTGGGACTACGAGCAGTACTTC CASSPISPVWDYEQYF
TRBJ2-7 - - TRBV29-1 TGCAGCGCTCACAGGTCTCCATTGGACGAGCAGTACTTC CSAHRSPLDEQYF
TRBJ1-1 - - TRBV5-4 TGTGCCAGCAGCTTGGGGGTGACAGGTCGGAACACTGAAGCTTTCTTT CASSLGVTGRNTEAFF
TRBJ2-1 - - TRBV7-9 TGTGCCAGCAGCCCCAGGGGGGTCGGGACCAATGAGCAGTTCTTC CASSPRGVGTNEQFF
TRBJ2-3 - - TRBV7-9 TGTGCCAGCAGCTTAGTACTAGCCCAAGATACGCAGTATTTT CASSLVLAQDTQYF
TRBJ1-1 TRBD1 few TRBV18 TGTGCCAGCTCACCCATCAGGGGGTCTCAGCTCAGGAACACTGAAGCTTTCTTT CASSPIRGSQLRNTEAFF
TRBJ2-7 TRBD2 many TRBV20-1 TGCAGTGCTAGTGTGGCGGGAGGGATCTCCTACGAGCAGTACTTC CSASVAGGISYEQYF
TRBJ2-1 - - TRBV20-1 TGCAGTGCTAGAGTCTTCGAGGGGCCCTACAATGAGCAGTTCTTC CSARVFEGPYNEQFF
TRBJ1-2 - few TRBV20-1 TGCAGTGCTATTGCGGGGACCGCCGACTATGGCTACACCTTC CSAIAGTADYGYTF
TRBJ2-6 TRBD2 - TRBV27 TGTGCCAGCAGAGTTTCAGCGACTAGCGGGATTGTACGGGCCAACGTCCTGACTTTC CASRVSATSGIVRANVLTF
TRBJ2-1 - - TRBV12-3/TRBV12-4 TGTGCCAGCAACCCGCGGGGTTTCAATGAGCAGTTCTTC CASNPRGFNEQFF
TRBJ2-4 TRBD2 few TRBV25-1 TGTGCCAGCAGTGAATTGCCCGGGGGGAAAAACTTC CASSELPGGKNF
TRBJ2-2 - few TRBV12-5 - CASGYLGETPGSCFF
TRBJ1-5 TRBD1 - TRBV20-1 TGCAGTGCACTGGGACAGTTCAATCAGCCCCAGCATTTT CSALGQFNQPQHF
TRBJ1-1 - - TRBV12-3/TRBV12-4 TGTGCCAGCAGACCCCACCTGAACACTGAAGCTTTCTTT CASRPHLNTEAFF
TRBJ2-5 - - TRBV15 TGTGCCACCAGCAGAGATGAGCGGCTTCAAGAGACCCAGTACTTC CATSRDERLQETQYF
TRBJ2-7 - - TRBV4-1 TGCGCCAGCAGCCAAGATCCGACTGCACGCTGGTACTTC CASSQDPTARWYF
TRBJ2-7 TRBD2 few TRBV9 TGTGCCAGCAGCGTAGGGGAGGGAGACCGATATAACGAGCAGTACTTC CASSVGEGDRYNEQYF
TRBJ2-1 - - TRBV27 TGTGCCAGCAATAAAGGGGTCATGGGTTTGTACAATGAGCAGTTCTTC CASNKGVMGLYNEQFF
TRBJ1-3 - many TRBV15 TGTGCCACCAGCAGAGTCGGGGGCCCGGGCTCTGGAAACACCATATATTTT CATSRVGGPGSGNTIYF
TRBJ2-4 - few TRBV7-8 TGTGCCAGCAGCTTAGGGCCGGTGGGGGCCAAAAACATTCAGTACTTC CASSLGPVGAKNIQYF
TRBJ1-5 TRBD1 - TRBV7-8 TGTGCCAGCAGCTTAGAGGCAGGGACAGGGGAACATTTT CASSLEAGTGEHF
TRBJ1-1 - many TRBV7-2 TGTGCCAGCACCCTCCCTGATCGGGGTTGGAACACTGAAGCTTTCTTT CASTLPDRGWNTEAFF
TRBJ2-3 TRBD1 - TRBV14 TGTGCCAGCAGCCTGGGACAGGGGGCAAGACTCGGTACGCAGTATTTT CASSLGQGARLGTQYF
TRBJ2-1 TRBD2 - TRBV29-1 TGCAGCGTTGAACCGGGGCCCGGACTAGCGAGCTCCTACAATGAGCAGTTCTTC CSVEPGPGLASSYNEQFF
TRBJ2-1 - many TRBV5-1 TGCGCCAGCAGCTTTCAGGGAAATGAGCAGTTCTTC CASSFQGNEQFF
TRBJ2-1 - many TRBV20-1 TGCAGTGCTCGAACGGTTAGATCCTACAATGAGCAGTTCTTC CSARTVRSYNEQFF
TRBJ2-3 TRBD2 - TRBV29-1 TGCAGCGTGCAGGGAGGGTTAAGCACAGATACGCAGTATTTT CSVQGGLSTDTQYF
TRBJ1-2 TRBD1 - TRBV20-1 TGCAGTGCTAGAAGTCTGGGCTTGGACAGGGGCCAAAACTATGGCTACACCTTC CSARSLGLDRGQNYGYTF
TRBJ2-1 - - TRBV11-2 TGTGCCAGCAGCTTACGTGTTCGAGGAGCCCCTGTTTCTGAGCAGTTCTTC CASSLRVRGAPVSEQFF
TRBJ2-7 TRBD2 - TRBV28 TGTGCCAGCAGAGCCCTAGCGGGAGACTACGAGCAGTACTTC CASRALAGDYEQYF
TRBJ2-7 - few TRBV6-5 TGTGCCAGCACCACAGGGCAGGAGCAGTACTTC CASTTGQEQYF
TRBJ2-3 - many TRBV6-1 TGTGCCAGCAGTCGAGGAGGCACAGATACGCAGTATTTT CASSRGGTDTQYF
TRBJ2-1 TRBD2 - TRBV18 TGTGCCAGCTCACCACCTGCTAGCGGGAAACATGAGCAGTTCTTC CASSPPASGKHEQFF
TRBJ1-2 - many TRBV29-1 TGCAGCGCGATTGGGGAGTTGGGATATGGCTACACCTTC CSAIGELGYGYTF
TRBJ2-1 TRBD2 - TRBV20-1 TGCAGTGTCCTAAGGTCCTGGGGACTAGGGACCAATGAGCAGTTCTTC CSVLRSWGLGTNEQFF
TRBJ2-7 - many TRBV6-5 TGTGCCAGCAGTTACTCTTCGGGTTCTCGACCCTACGAGCAGTACTTC CASSYSSGSRPYEQYF
TRBJ2-1 - many TRBV29-1 TGCAGCGCCCTGGACTACCTGAGCTCCTACAATGAGCAGTTCTTC CSALDYLSSYNEQFF
TRBJ2-5 - - TRBV4-1 TGCGCCAGCAGCCTGCCGGGGAAGCAAGAGACCCAGTACTTC CASSLPGKQETQYF
TRBJ1-2 TRBD1 - TRBV7-7 TGTGCCGTCAGGGGGTTGTATGGCTACACCTTC CAVRGLYGYTF